This record covers a single TCR beta chain. Its antigen is not identified. Trimming left V 10 bases short and J 5 bases short, with 10 bases between. From germline, CDR1 is ENHRY and CDR2 SYGVKD. The CDR3 has 11 amino acids. Quantitative 5'-RACE was performed with molecular barcodes, and it yielded the TCR beta libraries. Via MiXCR, TCRdb re-called the 5' RACE reads, giving one row per CDR3 protein. The repertoire holds some 270,000 distinct CDR3 sequences, with 30% to 40% as singletons. The data originate from a study of CD8 T cells in ankylosing spondylitis. Study results and limitations: Reactive arthritis synovial fluid and blood previously showed some of these motif variants. CD8+ cells made up the disease-linked clones, which were relatively rare in peripheral blood.

The source is a male donor with ankylosing spondylitis or in good health (not recorded which). This rearrangement joins TRBV10-3 to TRBJ2-3; TRBD2 might be the D (6 bases). Sequences were obtained from blood, either unsorted or a sorted T cell fraction (not recorded which). CDR3 residues: CATGGEDTQYF. The CDR3 bases are TGTGCCACCGGAGGGGAAGATACGCAGTATTTT.